This TCR beta chain was recovered during a study of blood T cells in healthy people across ages. Alongside a J-beta primer mix, a sample-barcoded 5' primer served in a second PCR lasting about 7 to 11 cycles. TCRdb re-derived calls from the 5' RACE reads in MiXCR, one entry per CDR3 protein. This sample has over 700,000 distinct CDR3 sequences, with 25% found just once. This CDR3 spans 17 amino acids. CDR1 MNHEY and CDR2 SVGEGT come from the germline V gene. The J segment lost 4 bases and the V segment lost 0 bases, leaving 7 bases of the junction unmatched. The sample was also reused in another study, on T cells of mothers and their children. That study adds: Primer M1S, used in the second PCR, introduced sample barcodes and 2-4 random nucleotides. Slightly, though not significantly, more overlap was seen in related than in unrelated mother-child pairs. Persistent microchimeric T cell clones were sought, and none were detected.

The V gene is TRBV6-2 or TRBV6-3, the J gene TRBJ2-1, with 9 bases identical to TRBD2. The sequenced material came from blood. The sequence was collected from a boy between 5 and 17 years old in good health. CDR3: CASSYSRPSGVYNEQFF. CDR3 DNA sequence: TGTGCCAGCAGTTACTCGAGGCCTAGCGGGGTTTACAATGAGCAGTTCTTC.